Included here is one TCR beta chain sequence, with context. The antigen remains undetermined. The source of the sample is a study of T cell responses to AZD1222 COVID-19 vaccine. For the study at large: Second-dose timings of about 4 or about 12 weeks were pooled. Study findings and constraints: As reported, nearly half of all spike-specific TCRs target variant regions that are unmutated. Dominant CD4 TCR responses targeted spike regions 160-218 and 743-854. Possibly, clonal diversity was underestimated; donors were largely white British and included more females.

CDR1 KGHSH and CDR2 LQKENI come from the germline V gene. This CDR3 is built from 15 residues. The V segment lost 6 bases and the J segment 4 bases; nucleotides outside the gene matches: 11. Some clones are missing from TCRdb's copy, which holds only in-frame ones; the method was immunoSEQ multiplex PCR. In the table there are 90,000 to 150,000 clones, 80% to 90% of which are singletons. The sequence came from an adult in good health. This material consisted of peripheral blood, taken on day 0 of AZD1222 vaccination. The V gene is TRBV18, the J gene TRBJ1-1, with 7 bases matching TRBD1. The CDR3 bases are TGTGCCAGCTCGCACTCCAGGAACAGGGGCACTGAAGCTTTCTTT. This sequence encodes CASSHSRNRGTEAFF. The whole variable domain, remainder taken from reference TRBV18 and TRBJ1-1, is NAGVMQNPRHLVRRRGQEARLRCSPMKGHSHVYWYRQLPEEGLKFMVYLQKENIIDESGMPKERFSAEFPKEGPSILRIQQVVRGDSAAYFCASSHSRNRGTEAFFGQGTRLTVV.